This record covers a single T cell receptor beta chain. The antigen remains unidentified. This entry is derived from a study of cytomegalovirus exposure and HLA in healthy donors. General observations from the study: In vitro data verified a few CMV-associated chains as specific for CMV antigens.

Among the donors, all were healthy bone marrow donors. Researchers ran the PCR with 60 Vbeta and 13 Jbeta primers. The assay was immunoSEQ multiplex PCR, and TCRdb's table has in-frame clones only and misses some. The table lists over 65,000 clones, with approximately 1.1% in the top ten. V was shortened by 2 bases and J by 1 base, with 12 bases between the two germline ends. Looked up from germline, CDR1 is SGHTA and CDR2 is FQGNSA. The CDR3 contains 15 residues. The chain carries TRBV7-2 and TRBJ2-7; D is uncertain. Sequencing was done on a sample of PBMCs. The receptor was isolated from a woman in her twenties or thirties in good health and CMV-seronegative. The CDR3 DNA is TGTGCCAGCAGCTTACCAGCGACCGGGTCCTACGAGCAGTACTTC. Its protein product is CASSLPATGSYEQYF.